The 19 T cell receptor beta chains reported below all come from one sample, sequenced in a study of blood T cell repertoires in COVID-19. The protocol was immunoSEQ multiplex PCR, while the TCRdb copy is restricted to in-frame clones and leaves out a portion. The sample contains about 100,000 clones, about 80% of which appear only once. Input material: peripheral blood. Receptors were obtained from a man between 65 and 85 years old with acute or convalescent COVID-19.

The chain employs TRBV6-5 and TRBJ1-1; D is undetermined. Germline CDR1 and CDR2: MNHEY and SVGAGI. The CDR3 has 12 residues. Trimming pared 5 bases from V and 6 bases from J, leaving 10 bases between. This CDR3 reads CASSRSGPEAFF. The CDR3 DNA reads TGTGCCAGCAGTCGTTCAGGCCCTGAAGCTTTCTTT.

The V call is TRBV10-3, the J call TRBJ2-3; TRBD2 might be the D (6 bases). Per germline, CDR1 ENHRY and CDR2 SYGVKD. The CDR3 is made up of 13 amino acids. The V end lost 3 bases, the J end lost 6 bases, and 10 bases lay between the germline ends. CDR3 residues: CAISENRGDTQYF. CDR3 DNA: TGTGCCATCAGTGAAAACCGGGGGGATACGCAGTATTTT.

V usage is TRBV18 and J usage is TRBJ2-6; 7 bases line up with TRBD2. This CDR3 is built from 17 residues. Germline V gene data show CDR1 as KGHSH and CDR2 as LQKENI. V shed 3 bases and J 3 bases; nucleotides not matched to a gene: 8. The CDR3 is CASSPPEGRVGANVLTF. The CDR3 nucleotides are TGTGCCAGCTCACCCCCCGAAGGGAGGGTTGGGGCCAACGTCCTGACTTTC.

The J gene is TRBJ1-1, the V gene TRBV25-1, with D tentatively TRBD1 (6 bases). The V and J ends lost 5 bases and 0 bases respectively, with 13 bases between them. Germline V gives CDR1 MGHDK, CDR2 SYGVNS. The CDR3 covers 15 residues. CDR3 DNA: TGTGCCAGCAGTCAGGCAGGGGATTTGAACACTGAAGCTTTCTTT. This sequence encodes CASSQAGDLNTEAFF.

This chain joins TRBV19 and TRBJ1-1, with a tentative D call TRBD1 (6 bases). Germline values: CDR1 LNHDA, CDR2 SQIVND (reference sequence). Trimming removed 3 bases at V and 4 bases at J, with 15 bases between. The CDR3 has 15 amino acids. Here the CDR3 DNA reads TGTGCCAGTAGTATTAAGGGCCAAGGGGGCACTGAAGCTTTCTTT. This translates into CASSIKGQGGTEAFF.

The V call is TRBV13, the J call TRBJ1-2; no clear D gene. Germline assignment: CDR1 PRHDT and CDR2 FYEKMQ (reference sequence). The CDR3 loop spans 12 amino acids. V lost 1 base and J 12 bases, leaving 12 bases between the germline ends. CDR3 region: CASSLAGGLDTF. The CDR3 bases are TGTGCCAGCAGCTTAGCGGGAGGGCTCGACACCTTC.

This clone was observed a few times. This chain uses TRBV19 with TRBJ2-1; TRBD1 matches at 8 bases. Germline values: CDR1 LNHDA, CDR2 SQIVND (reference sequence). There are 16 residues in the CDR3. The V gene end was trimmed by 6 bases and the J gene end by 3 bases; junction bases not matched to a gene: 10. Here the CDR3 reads CASSREGQALYNEQFF. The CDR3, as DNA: TGTGCCAGTAGCCGAGAGGGACAGGCTCTCTACAATGAGCAGTTCTTC. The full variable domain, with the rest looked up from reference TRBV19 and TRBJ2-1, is DGGITQSPKYLFRKEGQNVTLSCEQNLNHDAMYWYRQDPGQGLRLIYYSQIVNDFQKGDIAEGYSVSREKKESFPLTVTSAQKNPTAFYLCASSREGQALYNEQFFGPGTRLTVL.

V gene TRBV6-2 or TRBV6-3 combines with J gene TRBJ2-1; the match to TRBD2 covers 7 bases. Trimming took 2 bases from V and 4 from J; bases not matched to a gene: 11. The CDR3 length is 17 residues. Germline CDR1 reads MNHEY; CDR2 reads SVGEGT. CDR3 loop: CASSYDSLADLYNEQFF. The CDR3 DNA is TGTGCCAGCAGTTACGATAGCCTAGCGGACTTATACAATGAGCAGTTCTTC.

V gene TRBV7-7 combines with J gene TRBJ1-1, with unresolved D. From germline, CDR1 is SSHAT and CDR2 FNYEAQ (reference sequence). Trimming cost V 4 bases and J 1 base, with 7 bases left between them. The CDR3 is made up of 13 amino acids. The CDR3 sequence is CASSSDTNTEAFF. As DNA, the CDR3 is TGTGCCAGCAGCTCCGACACGAACACTGAAGCTTTCTTT.

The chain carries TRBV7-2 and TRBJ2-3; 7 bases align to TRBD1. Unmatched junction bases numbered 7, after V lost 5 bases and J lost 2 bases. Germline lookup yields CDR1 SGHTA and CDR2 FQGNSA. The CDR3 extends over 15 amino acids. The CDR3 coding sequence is TGTGCCAGCAGCATAGGGGACAGTTACACAGATACGCAGTATTTT. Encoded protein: CASSIGDSYTDTQYF. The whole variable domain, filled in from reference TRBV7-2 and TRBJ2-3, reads GAGVSQSPSNKVTEKGKDVELRCDPISGHTALYWYRQSLGQGLEFLIYFQGNSAPDKSGLPSDRFSAERTGGSVSTLTIQRTQQEDSAVYLCASSIGDSYTDTQYFGPGTRLTVL.

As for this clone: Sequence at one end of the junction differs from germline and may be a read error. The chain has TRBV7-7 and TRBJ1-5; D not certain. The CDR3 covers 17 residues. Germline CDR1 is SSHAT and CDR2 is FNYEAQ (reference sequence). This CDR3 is CASTLRLVPEVWQPQHF. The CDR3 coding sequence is TGTGCTAGCACCCTCCGGTTGGTCCCCGAGGTGTGGCAGCCCCAGCATTTT.

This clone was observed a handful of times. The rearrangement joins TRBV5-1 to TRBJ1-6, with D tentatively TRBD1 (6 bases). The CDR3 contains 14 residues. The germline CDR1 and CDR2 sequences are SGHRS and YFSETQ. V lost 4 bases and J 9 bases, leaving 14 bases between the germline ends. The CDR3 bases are TGCGCCAGCAGCATCAGGGGTGATGGTTCACCCCTCCACTTT. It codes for CASSIRGDGSPLHF.

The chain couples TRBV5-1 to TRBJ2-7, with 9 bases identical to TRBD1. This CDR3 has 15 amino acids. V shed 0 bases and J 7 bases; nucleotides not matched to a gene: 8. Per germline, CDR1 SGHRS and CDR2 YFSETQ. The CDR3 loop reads CASSLGGTGSWEQYF. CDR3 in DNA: TGCGCCAGCAGCTTGGGGGGGACAGGGTCGTGGGAGCAGTACTTC.

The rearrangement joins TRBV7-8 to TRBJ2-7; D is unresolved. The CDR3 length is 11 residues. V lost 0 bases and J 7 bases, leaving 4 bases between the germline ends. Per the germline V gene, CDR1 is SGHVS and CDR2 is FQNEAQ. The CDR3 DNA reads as TGTGCCAGCAGCTTAGCCGAGGAGCAGTACTTC. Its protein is CASSLAEEQYF.

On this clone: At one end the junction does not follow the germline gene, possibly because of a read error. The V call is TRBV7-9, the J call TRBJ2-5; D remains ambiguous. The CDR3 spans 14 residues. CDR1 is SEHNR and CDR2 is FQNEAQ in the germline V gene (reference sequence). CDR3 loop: CASSGSHGTESQYF. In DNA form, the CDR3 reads TGTGCCAGCAGTGGTTCTCATGGTACAGAGTCCCAGTACTTC. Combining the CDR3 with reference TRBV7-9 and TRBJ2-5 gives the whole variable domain DTGVSQNPRHKITKRGQNVTFRCDPISEHNRLYWYRQTLGQGPEFLTYFQNEAQLEKSRLLSDRFSAERPKGSFSTLEIQRTEQGDSAMYLCASSGSHGTESQYFGPGTRLLVL.

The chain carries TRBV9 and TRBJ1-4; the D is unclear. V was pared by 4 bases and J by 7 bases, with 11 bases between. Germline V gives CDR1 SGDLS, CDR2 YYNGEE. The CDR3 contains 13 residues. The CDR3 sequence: CASSPDMGEKLFF. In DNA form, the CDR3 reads TGTGCCAGCAGCCCAGACATGGGTGAAAAACTGTTTTTT.

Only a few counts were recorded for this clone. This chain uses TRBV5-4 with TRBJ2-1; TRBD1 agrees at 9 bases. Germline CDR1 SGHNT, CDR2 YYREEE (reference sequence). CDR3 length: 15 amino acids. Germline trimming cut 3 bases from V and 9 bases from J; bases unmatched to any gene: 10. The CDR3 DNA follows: TGTGCCAGCAGCTCGCCGGGACAGGGACATACTGAGCAGTTCTTC. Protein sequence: CASSSPGQGHTEQFF.

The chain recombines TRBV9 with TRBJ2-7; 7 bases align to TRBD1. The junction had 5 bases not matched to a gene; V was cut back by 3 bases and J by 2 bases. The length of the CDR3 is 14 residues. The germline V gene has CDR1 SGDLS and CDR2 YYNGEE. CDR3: CASSGATGPYEQYF. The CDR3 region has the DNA TGTGCCAGCAGCGGAGCGACAGGGCCCTACGAGCAGTACTTC.

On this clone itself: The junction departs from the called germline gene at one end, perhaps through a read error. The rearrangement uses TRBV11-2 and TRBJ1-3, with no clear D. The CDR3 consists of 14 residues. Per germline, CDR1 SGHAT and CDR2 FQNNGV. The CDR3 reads CATSLRPSADTIYF. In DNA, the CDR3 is TGTGCCACCAGCTTACGGCCCTCGGCGGACACCATATATTTT.